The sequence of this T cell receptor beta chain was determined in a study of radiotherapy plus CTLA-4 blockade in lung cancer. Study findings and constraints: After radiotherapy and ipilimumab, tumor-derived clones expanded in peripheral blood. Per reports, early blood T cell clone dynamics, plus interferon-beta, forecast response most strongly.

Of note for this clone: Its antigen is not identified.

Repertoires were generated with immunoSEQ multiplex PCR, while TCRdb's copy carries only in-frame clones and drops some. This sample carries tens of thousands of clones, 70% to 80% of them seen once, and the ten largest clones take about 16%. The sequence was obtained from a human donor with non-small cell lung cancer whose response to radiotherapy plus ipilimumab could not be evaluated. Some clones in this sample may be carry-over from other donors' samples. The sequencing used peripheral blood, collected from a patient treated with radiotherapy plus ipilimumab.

The CDR3 sequence: CASSLRVHYEQYF. The CDR3, as DNA: TGTGCCAGCAGTTTGAGGGTCCACTACGAGCAGTACTTC. The chain links TRBV28 to TRBJ2-7; tentative D call: TRBD2 (5 bases). CDR1 MDHEN and CDR2 SYDVKM come from the germline V gene. V was cut by 3 bases and J by 3 bases, with 9 bases left in between. This CDR3 contains 13 residues.